This TCR beta chain was profiled in a study of tumor-infiltrating lymphocytes in primary liver carcinoma. The CDR3 is 14 residues long. Germline values: CDR1 SGHNT, CDR2 YENEEA. J lost 8 bases, V lost 8 bases, and 5 bases had no gene match. Study-level findings and limits: The study found only about 7-25% of top clones in all five tumor regions.

Bulk tissue was left unsorted, and RNA and DNA were co-extracted from around 18-30 mg of it. For this clonotype: Its specificity is unknown.

The authors made TCR beta cDNA from about 500 ng total RNA with a constant-region primer. Slightly modified ARM-PCR, run as three nested multiplex PCR rounds, produced the TCR beta libraries. Amplification in the first two PCR rounds was performed using TRBV1-TRBV30 forward primers and a C-beta reverse primer for 9 to 11 cycles each. TCRdb re-called the multiplex PCR reads with MiXCR, one entry per CDR3 protein. The sample holds about 25,000 distinct CDR3 sequences; 77% are singletons and the top ten take more than 30%. The V and J genes are TRBV11-3 and TRBJ2-1, with 14 positions matching TRBD2. This clonotype was sampled from a woman aged 30 to 39 with primary liver carcinoma and hepatitis B virus infection. The sample was liver tumor tissue from sampling region 5. Subset given: tumor region T5, tumor centre. This CDR3 is CASRLAGGGYEQFF. The CDR3 nucleotides are TGTGCCAGCCGACTAGCGGGGGGGGGGTATGAGCAGTTCTTC.